This T cell receptor (beta chain) was recovered during a study of monozygotic twins with inflammatory bowel disease. Remarks on this clonotype: The antigen remains undetermined.

With the 5' RACE reads reprocessed, TCRdb shows one record per CDR3 protein and no DNA. This sample carries approximately 340,000 distinct CDR3 sequences, with approximately 2% going to the ten biggest clones. Study-wide findings and caveats: Discordant twins had repertoire similarity that did not differ from that of concordant twins, possibly from limited power. IBD patients shared fewer clonotypes with other individuals than healthy twins, especially patients with disease activity signs. Lower TCRbeta diversity (inverse Simpson) was seen in IBD patients than in healthy co-twins.

There are 15 residues in the CDR3. CDR1 KGHDR and CDR2 SFDVKD come from the germline V gene. Every donor provided one blood sample measuring less than 3 ml. The chain carries TRBV24-1 and TRBJ1-1; TCRdb picks TRBD1, but there is no DNA to check that call. The sequence derives from a human donor with ulcerative colitis or Crohn's disease, or a healthy co-twin of an affected twin (not recorded which). The sequenced sample was blood. This CDR3 reads CATSETGTGLTEAFF.